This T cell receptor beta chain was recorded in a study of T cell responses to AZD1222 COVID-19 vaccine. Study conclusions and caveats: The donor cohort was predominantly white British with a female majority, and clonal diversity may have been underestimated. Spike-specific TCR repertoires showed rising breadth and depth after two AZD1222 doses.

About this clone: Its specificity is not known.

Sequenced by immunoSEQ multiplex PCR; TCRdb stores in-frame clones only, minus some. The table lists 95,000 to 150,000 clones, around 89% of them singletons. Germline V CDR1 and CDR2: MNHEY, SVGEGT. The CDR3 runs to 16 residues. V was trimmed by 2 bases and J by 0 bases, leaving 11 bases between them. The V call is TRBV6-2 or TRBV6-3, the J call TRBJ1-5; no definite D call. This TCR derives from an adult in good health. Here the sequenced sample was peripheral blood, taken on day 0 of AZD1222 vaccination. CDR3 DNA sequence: TGTGCCAGCAGTTACGTAAGATTACATAGCAATCAGCCCCAGCATTTT. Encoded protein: CASSYVRLHSNQPQHF.